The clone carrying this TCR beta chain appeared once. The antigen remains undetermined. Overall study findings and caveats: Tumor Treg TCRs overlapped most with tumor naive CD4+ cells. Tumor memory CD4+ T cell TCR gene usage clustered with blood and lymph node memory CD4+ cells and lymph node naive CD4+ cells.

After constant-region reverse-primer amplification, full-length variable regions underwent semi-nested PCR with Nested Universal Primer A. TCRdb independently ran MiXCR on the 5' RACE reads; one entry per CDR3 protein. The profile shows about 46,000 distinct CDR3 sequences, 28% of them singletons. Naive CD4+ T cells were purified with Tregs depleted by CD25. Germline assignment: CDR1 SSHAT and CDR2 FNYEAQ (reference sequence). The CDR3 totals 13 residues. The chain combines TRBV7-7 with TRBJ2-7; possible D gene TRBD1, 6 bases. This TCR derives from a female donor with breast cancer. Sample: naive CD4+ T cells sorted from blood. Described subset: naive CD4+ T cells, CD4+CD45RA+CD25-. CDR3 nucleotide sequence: TGTGCTAGCGTCCTGAGGGGGTTCTACGAGCAGTACTTC. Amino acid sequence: CASVLRGFYEQYF.